The 25 T cell receptor beta chains given below trace back to one sample, sequenced in a study of CD8 T cells in Susac syndrome. With random hexamers, roughly 0.45 to 1 ug RNA was reverse transcribed. TCRdb reprocessed the immunoSEQ multiplex PCR reads via MiXCR and lists one record per CDR3 protein. The sample lists about 140,000 distinct CDR3 sequences, approximately 94% occurring once. The sample was CD4+ T cells from PBMCs. The receptors shown here come from a human donor with Susac syndrome.

The chain recombines TRBV5-1 with TRBJ2-2, with no clear D. The germline gives CDR1 SGHRS, CDR2 YFSETQ. V lost 1 base to trimming and J lost 7 bases, with 11 bases between them. The CDR3 sequence is 14 residues long. Written as DNA, the CDR3 is TGCGCCAGCAGCTTGTCACGGAGCAACGGGGAGCTGTTTTTT. Protein product: CASSLSRSNGELFF.

J is TRBJ2-3 and V is TRBV29-1; D is perhaps TRBD2 (5 bases). CDR1 SQVTM and CDR2 ANQGSEA come from the germline V gene. This CDR3 has 11 residues. Trimming pared 8 bases from V and 8 bases from J, leaving 14 bases between. DNA of the CDR3: TGCAGCTCCCGTGGAGGAGGTACGCAGTATTTT. Protein: CSSRGGGTQYF.

This sequence joins TRBV7-2 and TRBJ2-7; no firm D call. Germline CDR1 SGHTA, CDR2 FQGNSA. The CDR3 spans 12 residues. Trimming left V 5 bases short and J 6 bases short, with 11 bases between. In DNA form, the CDR3 reads TGTGCCAGCAGCCCGAACTCCCGCGAGCAGTACTTC. Translated, it gives CASSPNSREQYF.

This chain connects TRBV4-2 to TRBJ1-4, with D unclear. This CDR3 is built from 12 residues. Germline CDR1 and CDR2: LGHNA and YNFKEQ. The V and J ends lost 2 bases and 9 bases respectively, with 7 bases between them. The DNA of the CDR3 is TGTGCCAGCAGCCAAAACGAGAAAAAACTGTTTTTT. It codes for CASSQNEKKLFF.

This clonotype was recorded only once. The junction and the germline gene differ at one end; a read error may be behind it. The chain combines TRBV28 with TRBJ2-3, with TRBD2 matching over 7 bases. This CDR3 has 12 amino acids. Germline-derived CDR1 and CDR2 are MDHEN and SYDVKM. The CDR3 protein is CASSDPGGTQYF. The CDR3 nucleotides are TGTGCCAGCAGCGATCCGGGGGGTACGCAGTATTTC.

The CDR3, as DNA: TGCAGTGCACCCGGGACAGGATGCACCTTC. Translation gives CSAPGTGCTF. V and J are TRBV20-1 and TRBJ1-2; 8 bases align to TRBD1. Germline V gene lookup returns CDR1 DFQATT and CDR2 SNEGSKA (reference sequence). The V segment lost 6 bases and the J segment 13 bases; nucleotides outside the gene matches: 7. The CDR3 has 10 amino acids.

J is TRBJ2-2 and V is TRBV7-9; 9 bases are a match to TRBD1. Looked up from germline, CDR1 is SEHNR and CDR2 is FQNEAQ (reference sequence). V gave up 5 bases and J gave up 5 bases; unmatched junction bases: 3. The CDR3 spans 14 residues. The CDR3 DNA sequence: TGTGCCAGCAGCCCTGGACAGGGGACCGGGGAGCTGTTTTTT. Translated, it gives CASSPGQGTGELFF.

This clonotype was counted a few times. The chain employs TRBV2 and TRBJ2-7; the D is unclear. This CDR3 contains 11 residues. V was shortened by 5 bases and J by 3 bases, with 5 bases between the two germline ends. Germline lookup yields CDR1 SNHLY and CDR2 FYNNEI. The CDR3 DNA reads as TGTGCCAGCAGTACGGGCTACGAGCAGTACTTC. Protein: CASSTGYEQYF.

This chain uses TRBV5-6 with TRBJ2-1; TRBD2 matches at 7 bases. The germline CDR1 and CDR2 sequences are SGHDT and YYEEEE. J was trimmed by 4 bases and V by 4 bases; bases with no gene match: 2. This CDR3 has 13 amino acids. The CDR3 DNA is TGTGCCAGCAGCGGGGGGGGGTACAATGAGCAGTTCTTC. Translating gives CASSGGGYNEQFF.

The gene calls are TRBV28 and TRBJ1-5; the match to TRBD1 covers 7 bases. The germline gives CDR1 MDHEN, CDR2 SYDVKM. This CDR3 is 17 amino acids long. V lost 4 bases, J lost 6 bases, and 15 bases stayed unmatched. CDR3 sequence reads: CASSSNRLRQGGQPQHF. DNA of the CDR3: TGTGCCAGCAGTTCAAACAGACTTCGACAGGGTGGTCAGCCCCAGCATTTT. Supplemented by reference TRBV28 and TRBJ1-5, the full variable domain reads DVKVTQSSRYLVKRTGEKVFLECVQDMDHENMFWYRQDPGLGLRLIYFSYDVKMKEKGDIPEGYSVSREKKERFSLILESASTNQTSMYLCASSSNRLRQGGQPQHFGDGTRLSIL.

Here the CDR3 reads CASSQPGGSYNSPLHF. The CDR3 nucleotides are TGCGCCAGCAGCCAACCAGGGGGCTCCTATAATTCACCCCTCCACTTT. The rearrangement links TRBV4-1 to TRBJ1-6; 7 bases are shared with TRBD1. CDR1 MGHRA and CDR2 YSYEKL come from the germline V gene. The CDR3 has 16 residues. Germline trimming cut 2 bases from V and 0 bases from J; bases unmatched to any gene: 1.

This clonotype is a singleton in its sample. V is TRBV4-2 and J is TRBJ2-3, with TRBD2 identical over 9 bases. The germline CDR1 and CDR2 sequences are LGHNA and YNFKEQ. V trimming: 4 bases; J trimming: 4 bases; junction bases outside the gene matches: 12. CDR3 size: 17 residues. As DNA, the CDR3 is TGTGCCAGCAGCCGCCGGGCTCTAGCGGGGTTATCAGATACGCAGTATTTT. It yields the protein CASSRRALAGLSDTQYF.

V and J are TRBV29-1 and TRBJ2-2; possibly TRBD1 for D (6 bases). Germline CDR1 and CDR2: SQVTM and ANQGSEA. The V gene lost 4 bases and the J gene lost 5 bases, with 11 bases spanning the gap. This CDR3 region has 13 residues. CDR3 protein: CSVATGFTGELFF. The CDR3 DNA follows: TGCAGCGTTGCTACAGGGTTTACCGGGGAGCTGTTTTTT.

The chain is built from TRBV25-1 and TRBJ2-6, with 8 bases that match TRBD1. V trimming: 4 bases; J trimming: 4 bases; junction bases outside the gene matches: 15. CDR1 MGHDK and CDR2 SYGVNS come from the germline V gene. The CDR3 length is 19 residues. The CDR3 is CASSAPTGQGYGGANVLTF. CDR3 sequence (DNA): TGTGCCAGCAGTGCCCCGACAGGACAGGGCTATGGGGGGGCCAACGTCCTGACTTTC.

V usage is TRBV12-3 or TRBV12-4 and J usage is TRBJ1-4; D remains unclear. The CDR3 sequence is 14 residues long. V was clipped by 4 bases and J by 0 bases, with 6 bases between them. CDR3 protein: CASSSAATNEKLFF. CDR3 DNA sequence: TGTGCCAGCAGTTCCGCTGCAACTAATGAAAAACTGTTTTTT.

The V and J genes are TRBV9 and TRBJ2-1; 7 nucleotides line up with TRBD2. Germline-derived CDR1 and CDR2 are SGDLS and YYNGEE. J was trimmed by 7 bases and V by 0 bases; bases with no gene match: 7. This CDR3 is built from 15 residues. The CDR3 sequence is CASSVGGSRSNEQFF. CDR3 sequence (DNA): TGTGCCAGCAGCGTAGGCGGGAGCCGTTCAAATGAGCAGTTCTTC.

This clonotype occurred once. CDR3 region: CSVDRANTEAFF. In DNA, the CDR3 is TGCAGCGTAGACAGGGCGAACACTGAAGCTTTCTTT. J is TRBJ1-1 and V is TRBV29-1; 7 positions match TRBD1. The germline V gene encodes CDR1 SQVTM and CDR2 ANQGSEA. There are 12 residues in the CDR3. J was trimmed by 1 base and V by 6 bases; bases with no gene match: 2.

The chain links TRBV20-1 to TRBJ1-2; a possible D gene is TRBD1 (6 bases). The CDR3 covers 14 residues. Germline CDR1 and CDR2: DFQATT and SNEGSKA (reference sequence). V lost 3 bases and J 5 bases, leaving 16 bases between the germline ends. CDR3 DNA: TGCAGTGCTAGTCCCGGGGGCGCGAGGTATGGCTACACCTTC. Protein product: CSASPGGARYGYTF.

The chain recombines TRBV5-6 with TRBJ2-5, with D possibly being TRBD1 (7 bases). This CDR3 spans 13 amino acids. Germline values: CDR1 SGHDT, CDR2 YYEEEE. The V and J ends lost 5 bases and 7 bases respectively, with 15 bases between them. CDR3 DNA: TGTGCCAGCAGTCGGCGGAGGGGGCTGACCCAGTACTTC. Residues: CASSRRRGLTQYF. The variable domain in full, completed from reference TRBV5-6 and TRBJ2-5, reads DAGVTQSPTHLIKTRGQQVTLRCSPKSGHDTVSWYQQALGQGPQFIFQYYEEEERQRGNFPDRFSGHQFPNYSSELNVNALLLGDSALYLCASSRRRGLTQYFGPGTRLLVL.

CDR3 DNA: TGCAGTGCTAATTGGGGGGGCAGCCAGCCCCAGCATTTT. It is translated as CSANWGGSQPQHF. The rearrangement uses TRBV20-1 and TRBJ1-5, with a tentative D call TRBD1 (6 bases). The CDR3 length is 13 residues. CDR1 is DFQATT, CDR2 SNEGSKA, per germline (reference sequence). V was clipped by 4 bases and J by 7 bases, with 14 bases between them.

The rearrangement uses TRBV5-4 and TRBJ1-1, with D possibly being TRBD1 (5 bases). The CDR3 length is 16 residues. Germline V gives CDR1 SGHNT, CDR2 YYREEE (reference sequence). The ends were cut back, 4 bases at V and 4 bases at J, with 20 bases in the middle. CDR3 loop: CASSIKGRERGTEAFF. CDR3 in DNA: TGTGCCAGCAGCATTAAGGGCCGAGAGAGGGGCACTGAAGCTTTCTTT.

CDR3 nucleotide sequence: TGTGCCAGCACGCAACAGGGGGCAGCTTTGGAGACCCAGTACTTC. Amino acid sequence: CASTQQGAALETQYF. The chain joins TRBV7-2 to TRBJ2-5; 9 bases agree with TRBD1. The CDR3 has 15 residues. The J segment lost 5 bases and the V segment lost 7 bases, leaving 11 bases of the junction unmatched. Germline assignment: CDR1 SGHTA and CDR2 FQGNSA.

This sequence joins TRBV7-9 and TRBJ2-5; weak D call: TRBD2 (6 bases). Deletions cut 5 bases from V and 4 bases from J, with 17 bases between. This CDR3 contains 15 residues. Germline assignment: CDR1 SEHNR and CDR2 FQNEAQ (reference sequence). The CDR3 coding sequence is TGTGCCAGCAGCCAACGATGGAACGGGGGAGAGACCCAGTACTTC. Amino acids: CASSQRWNGGETQYF.

This chain connects TRBV11-2 to TRBJ1-2; no reliable D call. Germline lookup yields CDR1 SGHAT and CDR2 FQNNGV. V dropped 5 bases and J dropped 5 bases, with 12 bases sitting between them. The CDR3 runs 13 residues. CDR3 amino acids: CASSPIREYGYTF. CDR3 coding DNA: TGTGCCAGCAGCCCCATCCGGGAGTATGGCTACACCTTC.

This clonotype has just a few counts. This chain joins TRBV6-6 and TRBJ2-7, with 9 positions matching TRBD1. The CDR3 has 14 amino acids. V shed 2 bases, J shed 2 bases, and the junction held 1 base outside the gene matches. Looked up from germline, CDR1 is MNHNY and CDR2 is SVGAGI (reference sequence). The chain's CDR3 is CASSYRDRAYEQYF. The CDR3 region has the DNA TGTGCCAGCAGTTACCGGGACAGGGCCTACGAGCAGTACTTC.